The clone carrying this T cell receptor beta chain was recorded at least ten times. The antigen remains undetermined. There are 18 residues in the CDR3. The V gene end was trimmed by 0 bases and the J gene end by 9 bases; junction bases not matched to a gene: 13. CDR1 is SEHNR, CDR2 FQNEAQ, per germline (reference sequence). The data originate from a study of blood T cells in healthy people across ages. The overall study: About one barcoded beta molecule was captured per two T cells (by template switching). General study results and limits: Relative to aged donors, long-lived donors carried more naive CD4+ cells and displayed higher diversity.

A second PCR, run for about 7 to 12 cycles, used a sample-barcoded 5' primer plus a J-beta primer mix. TCRdb processed the 5' RACE reads anew with MiXCR; each CDR3 protein has one entry. The repertoire holds some 940,000 distinct CDR3 sequences, with roughly 29% as singletons. These sequences were also reported in another study, on T cells of mothers and their children. From that paper: The yield was over 8 million TCR beta CDR3 reads from each mother and a few million from each child.

The specimen sequenced was blood. The TCR comes from a woman between 40 and 55 years old in good health. The chain couples TRBV7-9 to TRBJ1-6; 8 bases agree with TRBD1. The DNA for the CDR3 is TGTGCCAGCAGCTTAGCACGAACGGGGACAGGCGGCTCTTCACCCCTCCACTTT. Translating it yields CASSLARTGTGGSSPLHF.